The sequence of this TCR beta chain was determined in a study of shared clonotypes between healthy human individuals (TCRdb year 2020). Broadly, across the study: The cohort comprised two women and a few men aged 18 to 49 years. Per donor, leukapheresis produced somewhere between about 0.85 and 9.5 billion PBMCs. The study deeply sequenced blood TCR repertoires of about five healthy adults to estimate repertoire size and the extent of clonotype sharing between individuals. To increase sequencing depth and limit assay-specific biases, different laboratories used diverse techniques to prepare libraries and sequence TCR repertoires.

Results the study describes overall, beyond this receptor: Pairwise subsampling led to the expectation that sequencing depth would affect the degree of clonotype sharing among donors. Because the study included a small number of donors, the genetic and exposure-history diversity represented was limited. Sampling was limited to blood, and TCR repertoires in tissue likely differ from TCR repertoires in blood.

Using the deep immunoSEQ assay, TCR CDR3 regions were amplified from genomic DNA by multiplex PCR. Extracted genomic DNA from each cell subset was distributed evenly across all wells of several immunoSEQ 96-well plates, and each plate was treated as a replicate. Each replicate PCR for unsorted PBMC received about 300 ng genomic DNA, equal to approximately 30,000 T cell genomes. Unsorted PBMC genomic DNA was sequenced across ten immunoSEQ deep assay plates. Purified libraries were quantified with a Qubit 3.0 fluorometer, sized on a Bioanalyzer 2100, and re-quantified with the KAPA Library Quantification kit. A separate single-read 150-cycle Illumina NextSeq 550 flow cell was used to sequence each immunoSEQ 96-well plate. The authors' analysis ran thus. Because the immunoSEQ output included only junctional sequences and no quality scores, the filtering could not be the same as the filtering used for full-length reads. To assign V/J genes and CDR3, sequences were annotated using PyIR, a Python wrapper for IgBLAST v1.9, with IMGT germline references. Any read was removed if the V/J assignment was weak (E-value above 1e-6), the CDR3 was missing, or the read contained stop codons, out-of-frame junctions, or ambiguous translated residues. V3J clonotypes were defined as sequences sharing the same inferred V gene, J gene, and CDR3 amino acid sequence. Percentage overlap between repertoires was computed as shared unique clonotypes divided by the size of the smaller repertoire. Richness of each repertoire was evaluated using RTK rarefaction, the Chao1 estimator, and Recon v2.1 estimates of unobserved clonotypes. Here the immuneACCESS table is served through TCRdb, limited to in-frame sequences with V and J called. Missing clones are a known gap in these copies; in checked studies unresolved V genes cover under half, and the rest lacks a known reason. Clonal size and the V and J genes are those of that table, whereas D and trimming came from the DNA. The sample table contains approximately 500,000 clones; only one count was recorded for over 60% of them. The biggest ten clones account for around an eighth of the sample.

The donors were healthy, HIV-negative adults with no recently reported acute infections or vaccinations. Every donor was a Caucasian adult living in Nashville, Tennessee, USA. For unsorted samples, some 90 million PBMCs were counted, and genomic DNA was extracted using the QIAamp DNA Blood Mini kit. Blood was collected by leukapheresis, and PBMCs were isolated by Ficoll-Histopaque density gradient centrifugation and then cryopreserved in liquid nitrogen vapor phase. At the junction V is shortened by 6 bases and J by 3 bases, with 11 bases in between. CDR3 length: 13 amino acids, cysteine to phenylalanine. Only CDR3 DNA is held: 39 bases, read in frame from base 1. For CDR1 and CDR2, the germline V gene (reference sequence) lists WNHNN and SYGVQD. Comments on this clone: No cognate antigen has been identified for it. No quality values exist for individual bases; no much larger clone is one base distant.

The TCR sequence derives from a woman aged 40 to 55 in good health. Some clones in this sample may be carry-over from other donors' samples. The rearrangement joined TRBV10-1 to TRBJ1-1, and possibly TRBD1, on 5 matching bases. The sequenced material came from PBMCs. Here is the DNA: TGCGCCAGCAGGGCGACAGTGGACACTGAAGCTTTCTTT. Its protein reads: CASRATVDTEAFF.